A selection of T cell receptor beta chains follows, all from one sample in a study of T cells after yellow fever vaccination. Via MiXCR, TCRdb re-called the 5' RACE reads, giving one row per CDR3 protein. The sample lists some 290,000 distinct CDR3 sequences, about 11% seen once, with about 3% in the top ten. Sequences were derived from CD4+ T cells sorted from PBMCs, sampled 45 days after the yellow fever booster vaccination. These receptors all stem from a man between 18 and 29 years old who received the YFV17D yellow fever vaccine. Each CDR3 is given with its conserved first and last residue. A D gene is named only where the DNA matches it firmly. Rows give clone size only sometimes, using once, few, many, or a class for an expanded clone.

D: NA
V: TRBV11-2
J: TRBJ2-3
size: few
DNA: TGTGCCAGCAGCGTAAGAGGGGACCCCTGGAAAGATACGCAGTATTTT
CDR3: CASSVRGDPWKDTQYF

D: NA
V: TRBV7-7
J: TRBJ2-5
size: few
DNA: TGTGCCAGCAGCTTAGCCGCCGGGACCCAAGAGACCCAGTACTTC
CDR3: CASSLAAGTQETQYF

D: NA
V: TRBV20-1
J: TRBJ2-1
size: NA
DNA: TGCAGTGCTAGCCGGGCAGGAGCAGGTGAGCAGTTCTTC
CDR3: CSASRAGAGEQFF

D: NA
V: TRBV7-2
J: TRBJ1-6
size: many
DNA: TGTGCCAGCAGCTTAGAGGGAAATAATTCACCCCTCCACTTT
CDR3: CASSLEGNNSPLHF

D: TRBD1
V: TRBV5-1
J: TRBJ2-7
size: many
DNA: TGCGCCAGCAGCCCCGGACAGGGGGGGAGCGAGCAGTACTTC
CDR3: CASSPGQGGSEQYF

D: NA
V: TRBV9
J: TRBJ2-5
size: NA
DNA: TGTGCCAGCAGCTCTCCCGCGGAAGCGGGCAGGGAGACCCAGTACTTC
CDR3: CASSSPAEAGRETQYF

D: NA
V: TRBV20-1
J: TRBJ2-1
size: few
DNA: TGCAGTCCGGCAGGTTACAATGAGCAGTTCTTC
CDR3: CSPAGYNEQFF

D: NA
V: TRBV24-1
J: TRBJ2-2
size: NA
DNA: TGTGCCACCGGGGTGGAAGTCACCGGGGAGCTGTTTTTT
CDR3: CATGVEVTGELFF

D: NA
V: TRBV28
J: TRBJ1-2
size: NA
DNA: TGTGCCAGCAGTTTCCCCGGGACCCTCGACGGCTACACCTTC
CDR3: CASSFPGTLDGYTF

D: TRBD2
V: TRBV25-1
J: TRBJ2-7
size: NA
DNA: TGTGCCAGCAGTGAACCCTCAATTCGCCTAGCGGGGTCCTACGAGCAGTACTTC
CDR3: CASSEPSIRLAGSYEQYF

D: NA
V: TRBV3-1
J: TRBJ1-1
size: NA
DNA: TGTGCCAGCAGCCGGCACACTGAAGCTTTCTTT
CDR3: CASSRHTEAFF

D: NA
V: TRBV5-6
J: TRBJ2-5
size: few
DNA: TGTGCCAGCAGCTTGGCCCTGGGCGCACAAGAGACCCAGTACTTC
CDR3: CASSLALGAQETQYF

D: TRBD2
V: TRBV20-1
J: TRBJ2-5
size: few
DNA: TGCAGTGCTCAGACGATGAGGACTAGTGAGACCCAGTACTTC
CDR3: CSAQTMRTSETQYF

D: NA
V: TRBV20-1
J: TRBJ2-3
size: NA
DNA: TGCAGTTTACAAAGGGGGAGCACAGATACGCAGTATTTT
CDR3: CSLQRGSTDTQYF

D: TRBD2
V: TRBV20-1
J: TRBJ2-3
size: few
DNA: TGCAGTGCTAGATCTAGCGGGGGGGCAGATACGCAGTATTTT
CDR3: CSARSSGGADTQYF

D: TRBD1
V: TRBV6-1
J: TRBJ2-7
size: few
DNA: TGTGCCAGCATGCCGTTCGGACAGGGTTTTCTCGAGCAGTACTTC
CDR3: CASMPFGQGFLEQYF

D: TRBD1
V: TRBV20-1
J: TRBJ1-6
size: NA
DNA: TGCAGTGCTAGAACAGGGGGGGCGTCACCCCTCCACTTT
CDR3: CSARTGGASPLHF

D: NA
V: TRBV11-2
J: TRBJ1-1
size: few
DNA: TGTGCCAGCAGCTTTCCACCCCCTCCTTCCCGCACTGAAGCTTTCTTT
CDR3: CASSFPPPPSRTEAFF

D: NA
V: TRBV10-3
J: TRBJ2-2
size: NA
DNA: TGTGCCATCAGAGGTCTAAGTACGAACAACGGGGAGCTGTTTTTT
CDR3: CAIRGLSTNNGELFF

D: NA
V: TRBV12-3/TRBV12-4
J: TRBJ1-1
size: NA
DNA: TGTGCCAGCAGTTTAGGGGTGGGGCGGACTGAAGCTTTCTTT
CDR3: CASSLGVGRTEAFF

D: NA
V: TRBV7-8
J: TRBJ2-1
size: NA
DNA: TGTGCCAGCAGTCCCCCAAGGGGTGTGCAGTTCTTC
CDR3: CASSPPRGVQFF

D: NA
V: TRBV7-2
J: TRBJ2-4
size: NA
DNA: TGTGCCAGCAGCTTTCAGGGGTCCAAAAACATTCAGTACTTC
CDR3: CASSFQGSKNIQYF

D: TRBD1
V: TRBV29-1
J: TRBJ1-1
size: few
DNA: TGCAGCGGTGCCACAGGGGCAAAGATTCTGGACACTGAAGCTTTCTTT
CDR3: CSGATGAKILDTEAFF

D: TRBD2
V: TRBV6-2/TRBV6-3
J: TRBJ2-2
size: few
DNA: TGTGCCAGCTCTATCAGACTAGCGGGGGTCTCCGGGGAGCTGTTTTTT
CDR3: CASSIRLAGVSGELFF

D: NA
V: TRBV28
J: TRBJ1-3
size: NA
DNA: TGTGCCACCTTGACCAGCTCTGGAAACACCATATATTTT
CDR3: CATLTSSGNTIYF

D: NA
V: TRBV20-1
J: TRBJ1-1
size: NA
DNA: TGCAGTGCTAGACGAGGGGGCACTGAAGCTTTCTTT
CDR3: CSARRGGTEAFF

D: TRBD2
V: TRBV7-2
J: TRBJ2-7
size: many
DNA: TGTGCCAGCAGCTTCACGGGAGGGATCTCCTACGAGCAGTACTTC
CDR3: CASSFTGGISYEQYF

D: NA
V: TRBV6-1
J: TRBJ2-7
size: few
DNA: TGTGCCACCAGAGCGGCGGGGTTATCCTACGAGCAGTACTTC
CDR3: CATRAAGLSYEQYF

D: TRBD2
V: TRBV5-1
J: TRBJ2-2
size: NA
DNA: TGCGCCAGCAGCTTTAGCGGGGCTCACACCGGGGAGCTGTTTTTT
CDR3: CASSFSGAHTGELFF

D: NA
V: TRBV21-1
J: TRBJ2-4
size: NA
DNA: TGTGCCACTACCGACAGGGAAAACATTCAGTACTTC
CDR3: CATTDRENIQYF

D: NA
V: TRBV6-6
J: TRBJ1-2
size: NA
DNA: TGTGCCAGCAGCCTGGGACCGGGGCGGGGCTACACCTTC
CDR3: CASSLGPGRGYTF

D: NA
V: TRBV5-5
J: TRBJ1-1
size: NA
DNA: TGTGCCAGCAGCTCCCATAGGCTATCGGGCCGGTTAATGAACACTGAAGCTTTCTTT
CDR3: CASSSHRLSGRLMNTEAFF

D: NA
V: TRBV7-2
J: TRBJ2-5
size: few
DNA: TGTGCCAGCAGCCTAACGGGGGGCTGGGAGACCCAGTACTTC
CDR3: CASSLTGGWETQYF

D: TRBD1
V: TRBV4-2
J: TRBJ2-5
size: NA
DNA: TGTGCCAGCAGCCAAGGGAAGTGGGACAGAAAAGAGACCCAGTACTTC
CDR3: CASSQGKWDRKETQYF

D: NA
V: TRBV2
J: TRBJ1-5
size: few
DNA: TGTGCCAGCAGTGATGTAGGACTAAATAGCAATCAGCCCCAGCATTTT
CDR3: CASSDVGLNSNQPQHF

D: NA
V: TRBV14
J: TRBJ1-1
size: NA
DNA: TGTGCCAGCAGCCAAAGTTATGACACTGAAGCTTTCTTT
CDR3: CASSQSYDTEAFF

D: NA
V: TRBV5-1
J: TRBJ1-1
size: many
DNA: TGCGCCAGCAGCTTGGACAGGATGAACACTGAAGCTTTCTTT
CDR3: CASSLDRMNTEAFF

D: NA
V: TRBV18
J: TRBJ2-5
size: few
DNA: TGTGCCAGCTCACCAAATCCAGCCCAAGGGGTAAAAGAGACCCAGTACTTC
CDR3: CASSPNPAQGVKETQYF

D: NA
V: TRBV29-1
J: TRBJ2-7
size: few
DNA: TGCAGCGCTCTCGCCTACGAGCAGTACTTC
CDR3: CSALAYEQYF

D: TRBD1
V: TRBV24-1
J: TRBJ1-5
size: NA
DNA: TGTGCCACAGGGGACAGGGAGTATCAGCCCCAGCATTTT
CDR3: CATGDREYQPQHF

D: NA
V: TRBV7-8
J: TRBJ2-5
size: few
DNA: TGTGCCAGCAGCTTAGTTCCGGGTATCGAGACCCAGTACTTC
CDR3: CASSLVPGIETQYF

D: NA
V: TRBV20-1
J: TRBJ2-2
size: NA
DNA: TGCAGTGCTAGAGGGCAGGGAGGCACCGGGGAGCTGTTTTTT
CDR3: CSARGQGGTGELFF

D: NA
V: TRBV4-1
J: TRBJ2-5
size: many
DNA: TGCGCCAGCAGCCAAGAGGGCGGACAGCCAGAGACCCAGTACTTC
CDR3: CASSQEGGQPETQYF

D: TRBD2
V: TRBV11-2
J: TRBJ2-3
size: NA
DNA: TGTGCCAGCAGCTTTTGGACTAGCTGGACAGATACGCAGTATTTT
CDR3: CASSFWTSWTDTQYF

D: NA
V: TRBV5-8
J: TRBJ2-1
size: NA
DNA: TGTGCCAGCCGACTTCGGCATGAGCAGTTCTTC
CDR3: CASRLRHEQFF

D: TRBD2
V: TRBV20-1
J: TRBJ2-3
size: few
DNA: TGCAGTGCTAGACCCCGGGGGCTGACTAGCGGGGGATACACAGATACGCAGTATTTT
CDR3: CSARPRGLTSGGYTDTQYF

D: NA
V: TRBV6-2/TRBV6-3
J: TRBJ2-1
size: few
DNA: TGTGCCAGCAGTTATTCACAGCGATATGAGCAGTTCTTC
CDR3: CASSYSQRYEQFF

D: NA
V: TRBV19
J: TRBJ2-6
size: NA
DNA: TGTGCCAGTAGTCCCCGCCGGGACTCTGGGGCCAACGTCCTGACTTTC
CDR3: CASSPRRDSGANVLTF

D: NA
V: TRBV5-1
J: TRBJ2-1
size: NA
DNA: TGCGCCAGCAGCTTTCCGCGGTTTGGTAGCGCCTCCTACAATGAGCAGTTCTTC
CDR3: CASSFPRFGSASYNEQFF

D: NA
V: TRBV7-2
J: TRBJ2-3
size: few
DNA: TGTGCCAGCAGCGCCCGGGTCGATACGCAGTATTTT
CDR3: CASSARVDTQYF

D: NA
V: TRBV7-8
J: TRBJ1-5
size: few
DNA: TGTGCCAGCAGCTTAGCCCGCAATCAGCCCCAGCATTTT
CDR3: CASSLARNQPQHF

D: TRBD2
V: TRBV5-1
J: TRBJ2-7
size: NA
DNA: TGCGCCAGCAGCCTCTTTTGGGGGGGCGAGCAGTACTTC
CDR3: CASSLFWGGEQYF

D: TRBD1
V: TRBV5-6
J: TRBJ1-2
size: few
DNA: TGTGCCAGCAGCGATCGGACAGGGACTGGTGGCTACACCTTC
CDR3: CASSDRTGTGGYTF

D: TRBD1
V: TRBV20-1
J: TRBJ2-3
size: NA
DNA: TGCAGTGCTTCGGACAGGTCGAACACAGATACGCAGTATTTT
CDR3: CSASDRSNTDTQYF

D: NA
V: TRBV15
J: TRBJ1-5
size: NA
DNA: TGTAGCAATCAGCCCCAGCATTTT
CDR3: CSNQPQHF